This T cell receptor beta chain derives from a study of blood T cells in healthy people across ages. Primed by a sample-barcoded 5' primer and a J-beta primer mix, a second PCR proceeded for about 6 to 11 cycles. TCRdb re-called the 5' RACE reads through MiXCR, storing one row per CDR3 protein. The sample holds some 1.5 million distinct CDR3 sequences, around 40% seen once. This clonotype was seen more than once but under ten times. Germline V CDR1 and CDR2: SGHTA, FQGTGA. The CDR3 is 16 amino acids. V lost 5 bases, J lost 7 bases, and 11 bases stayed unmatched. Sequences were obtained from blood. The TCR was taken from a woman under 30 in good health. The chain is built from TRBV7-3 and TRBJ2-1, with 10 nucleotides matching TRBD2. As DNA, the CDR3 is TGTGCCAGCAGCAAACTTAAAGCTAGCGGGAGTAATGAGCAGTTCTTC. Translated: CASSKLKASGSNEQFF.